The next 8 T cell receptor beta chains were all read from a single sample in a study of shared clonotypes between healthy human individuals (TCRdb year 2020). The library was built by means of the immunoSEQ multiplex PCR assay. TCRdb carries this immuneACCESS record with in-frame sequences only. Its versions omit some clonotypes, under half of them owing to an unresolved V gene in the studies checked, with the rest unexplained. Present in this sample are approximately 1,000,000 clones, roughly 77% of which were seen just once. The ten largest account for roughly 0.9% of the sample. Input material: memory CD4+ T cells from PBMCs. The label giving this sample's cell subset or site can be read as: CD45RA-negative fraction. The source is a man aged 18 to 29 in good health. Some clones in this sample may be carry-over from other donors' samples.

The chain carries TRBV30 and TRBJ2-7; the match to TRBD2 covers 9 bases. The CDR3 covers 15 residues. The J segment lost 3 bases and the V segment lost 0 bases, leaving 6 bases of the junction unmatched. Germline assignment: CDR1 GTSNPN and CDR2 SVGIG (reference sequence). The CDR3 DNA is TGTGCCTGGAGTGTATCGACTAGCGGCATCTACGAGCAGTACTTC. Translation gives CAWSVSTSGIYEQYF.

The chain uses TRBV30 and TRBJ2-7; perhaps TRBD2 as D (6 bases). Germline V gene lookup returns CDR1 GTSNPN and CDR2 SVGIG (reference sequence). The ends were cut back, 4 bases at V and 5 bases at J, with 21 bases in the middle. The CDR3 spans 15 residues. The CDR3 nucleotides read TGTGCCTGGACCCCCGGCGGAGCGGGCCCCCACGAGCAGTACTTC. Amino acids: CAWTPGGAGPHEQYF. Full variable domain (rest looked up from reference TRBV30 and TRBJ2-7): SQTIHQWPATLVQPVGSPLSLECTVEGTSNPNLYWYRQAAGRGLQLLFYSVGIGQISSEVPQNLSASRPQDRQFILSSKKLLLSDSGFYLCAWTPGGAGPHEQYFGPGTRLTVT.

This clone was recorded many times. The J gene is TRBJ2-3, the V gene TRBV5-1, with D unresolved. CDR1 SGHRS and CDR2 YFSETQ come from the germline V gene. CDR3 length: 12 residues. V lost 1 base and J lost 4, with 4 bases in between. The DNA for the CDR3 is TGCGCCAGCAGCTTGAAGCCAGATACGCAGTATTTT. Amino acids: CASSLKPDTQYF.

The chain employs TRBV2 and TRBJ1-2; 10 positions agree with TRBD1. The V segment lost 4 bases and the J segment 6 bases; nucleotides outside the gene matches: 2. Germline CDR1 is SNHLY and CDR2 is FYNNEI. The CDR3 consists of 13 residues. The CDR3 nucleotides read TGTGCCAGCAGTGGACAGGGGGCTCATGGCTACACCTTC. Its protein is CASSGQGAHGYTF.

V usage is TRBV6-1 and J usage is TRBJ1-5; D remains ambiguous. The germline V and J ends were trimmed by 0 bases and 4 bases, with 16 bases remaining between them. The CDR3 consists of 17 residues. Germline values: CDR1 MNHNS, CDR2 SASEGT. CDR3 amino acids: CASSEALHRRQNQPQHF. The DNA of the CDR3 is TGTGCCAGCAGTGAAGCGCTTCATAGACGGCAAAATCAGCCCCAGCATTTT.

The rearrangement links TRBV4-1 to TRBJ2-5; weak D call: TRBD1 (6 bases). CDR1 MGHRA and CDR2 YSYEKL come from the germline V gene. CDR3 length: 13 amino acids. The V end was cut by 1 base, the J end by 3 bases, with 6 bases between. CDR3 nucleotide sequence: TGCGCCAGCAGCCAAGGGGACAAAGAGACCCAGTACTTC. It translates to CASSQGDKETQYF.

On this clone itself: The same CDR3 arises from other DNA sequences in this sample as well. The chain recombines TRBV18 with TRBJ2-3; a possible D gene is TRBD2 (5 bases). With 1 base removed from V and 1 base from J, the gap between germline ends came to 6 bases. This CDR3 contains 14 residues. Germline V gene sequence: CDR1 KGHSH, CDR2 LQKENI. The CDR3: CASSPRGGTDTQYF. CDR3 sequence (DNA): TGTGCCAGCTCACCACGGGGAGGCACAGATACGCAGTATTTT.

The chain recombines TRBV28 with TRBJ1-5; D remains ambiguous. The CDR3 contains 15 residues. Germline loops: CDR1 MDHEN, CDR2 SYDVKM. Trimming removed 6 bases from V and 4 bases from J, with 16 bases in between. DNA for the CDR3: TGTGCCAGCAGGTTCCCCGGGCAGCGTAATCAGCCCCAGCATTTT. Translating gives CASRFPGQRNQPQHF. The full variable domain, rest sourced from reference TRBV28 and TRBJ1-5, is DVKVTQSSRYLVKRTGEKVFLECVQDMDHENMFWYRQDPGLGLRLIYFSYDVKMKEKGDIPEGYSVSREKKERFSLILESASTNQTSMYLCASRFPGQRNQPQHFGDGTRLSIL.